These 24 T cell receptor beta chains were sequenced from one sample in a study of blood T cell dynamics during melanoma immunotherapy. TCRdb keeps only in-frame clones here, not all; method: immunoSEQ multiplex PCR. This table has approximately 25,000 clones, 70% to 90% appearing once. Time point in this sample: pre-treatment baseline. Source: blood, taken from a patient treated with checkpoint blockade. These receptor sequences come from a human donor with melanoma.

The CDR3 spells CASSLGTAYSNQPQHF. The CDR3, as DNA: TGTGCCAGCAGCCTGGGGACAGCGTATAGCAATCAGCCCCAGCATTTT. The rearrangement links TRBV7-9 to TRBJ1-5, with 7 nucleotides matching TRBD1. Per germline, CDR1 SEHNR and CDR2 FQNEAQ (reference sequence). V lost 5 bases and J lost 0; bases outside the gene matches: 7. The CDR3 covers 16 residues. The full variable domain, completed using reference TRBV7-9 and TRBJ1-5, is DTGVSQNPRHKITKRGQNVTFRCDPISEHNRLYWYRQTLGQGPEFLTYFQNEAQLEKSRLLSDRFSAERPKGSFSTLEIQRTEQGDSAMYLCASSLGTAYSNQPQHFGDGTRLSIL.

The chain employs TRBV19 and TRBJ2-5; D tentatively reads TRBD1 or TRBD2 (5 bases each). The CDR3 spans 17 residues. V lost 4 bases and J 2 bases, leaving 20 bases between the germline ends. The germline gives CDR1 LNHDA, CDR2 SQIVND (reference sequence). CDR3 loop: CASSTGGREGDQETQYF. The DNA of the CDR3 is TGTGCCAGTAGTACTGGGGGAAGGGAAGGGGATCAAGAGACCCAGTACTTC.

This chain uses TRBV7-2 with TRBJ1-2; no clear D. From germline, CDR1 is SGHTA and CDR2 FQGNSA. The V end lost 5 bases, the J end lost 4 bases, and 11 bases lay between the germline ends. This CDR3 has 13 amino acids. Here the CDR3 reads CASSAGFRYGYTF. CDR3 bases: TGTGCCAGCAGCGCGGGATTTCGCTATGGCTACACCTTC.

This chain links TRBV5-6 with TRBJ2-5, with a possible D match to TRBD2 (6 bases). Germline values: CDR1 SGHDT, CDR2 YYEEEE. The CDR3 length is 14 residues. Trimming removed 4 bases at V and 4 bases at J, with 14 bases between. CDR3 nucleotides: TGTGCCAGCAGCCCCCCCGGGACTCCAGAGACCCAGTACTTC. It yields the protein CASSPPGTPETQYF.

The V gene is TRBV18, the J gene TRBJ2-5, with 7 nucleotides matching TRBD1. This CDR3 has 13 residues. V lost 3 bases to trimming and J lost 3 bases; unmatched junction nucleotides: 1. CDR1 is KGHSH and CDR2 is LQKENI in the germline V gene. The DNA for the CDR3 is TGTGCCAGCTCACCCGGGACAGAAGAGACCCAGTACTTC. Protein: CASSPGTEETQYF.

The chain combines TRBV7-2 with TRBJ2-2; 7 positions match TRBD2. The germline V gene encodes CDR1 SGHTA and CDR2 FQGNSA. This CDR3 has 16 amino acids. The V gene end was trimmed by 1 base and the J gene end by 6 bases; junction bases not matched to a gene: 8. CDR3 protein: CASSLGAGVSAGELFF. CDR3 DNA sequence: TGTGCCAGCAGCTTAGGGGCGGGAGTAAGCGCCGGGGAGCTGTTTTTT.

In regard to this clone: This specimen includes other DNA sequences encoding the same CDR3. V is TRBV19 and J is TRBJ1-1; D remains unclear. Trimming shortened V by 2 bases and J by 1 base, and 5 bases separated the two germline ends. Germline loops: CDR1 LNHDA, CDR2 SQIVND (reference sequence). CDR3 size: 13 residues. CDR3 sequence (DNA): TGTGCCAGTAGTATACGAGGGAACACTGAAGCTTTCTTT. Its translation is CASSIRGNTEAFF.

The V gene is TRBV7-9, the J gene TRBJ2-1; 14 bases fit TRBD2. With 1 base clipped from V and 5 bases from J, the junction kept 10 bases outside the gene matches. Germline CDR1 is SEHNR and CDR2 is FQNEAQ (reference sequence). The CDR3 is 19 amino acids. CDR3 nucleotides: TGTGCCAGCAGCTTAGACCCGGGACTAGCGGGAGACTTTAACAATGAGCAGTTCTTC. Amino acid sequence: CASSLDPGLAGDFNNEQFF.

CDR3: CASSQRLTSGRSYNEQFF. CDR3 nucleotides: TGTGCCAGCAGCCAGCGATTGACTAGCGGGAGATCCTACAATGAGCAGTTCTTC. The J gene is TRBJ2-1, the V gene TRBV5-8, with 12 bases identical to TRBD2. The CDR3 loop spans 18 amino acids. Germline V lookup: CDR1 SGHTS, CDR2 YDEGEE. V was pared by 4 bases and J by 1 base, with 9 bases of the junction left unmatched.

This chain connects TRBV28 to TRBJ2-3, with TRBD2 matching 14 bases. Unmatched junction bases numbered 11, after V lost 2 bases and J lost 4 bases. Germline assignment: CDR1 MDHEN and CDR2 SYDVKM. CDR3 length: 19 residues. The CDR3 DNA reads as TGTGCCAGCAGTTTAAGCCCCGGGACTAGCGGGAGCTCGGCAGATACGCAGTATTTT. It codes for CASSLSPGTSGSSADTQYF.

The sample holds one count of this clone. This chain joins TRBV6-5 and TRBJ2-1; no definite D call. Deletions cut 5 bases from V and 10 bases from J, with 15 bases between. This CDR3 comprises 13 residues. Germline loops: CDR1 MNHEY, CDR2 SVGAGI. The chain's CDR3 is CASSPDFSHEQFF. The CDR3 DNA reads as TGTGCCAGCAGTCCTGACTTCTCTCACGAGCAGTTCTTC.

For the CDR3, the DNA is TGTGCCAGCAGTTTAGGGCTCCCGTACAATGAGCAGTTCTTC. It yields the protein CASSLGLPYNEQFF. The rearrangement uses TRBV27 and TRBJ2-1, with D hard to call. V was pared by 2 bases and J by 4 bases, with 9 bases between. Germline values: CDR1 MNHEY, CDR2 SMNVEV (reference sequence). The CDR3 sequence is 14 residues long.

The V gene is TRBV9, the J gene TRBJ1-1, with D tentatively TRBD1 (6 bases). V dropped 2 bases and J dropped 4 bases, with 12 bases sitting between them. The CDR3 has 14 amino acids. Germline CDR1 reads SGDLS; CDR2 reads YYNGEE. CDR3 sequence: CASSVGQRVTEAFF. The CDR3 bases are TGTGCCAGCAGCGTCGGACAGAGGGTCACTGAAGCTTTCTTT.

This sequence joins TRBV5-1 and TRBJ2-7; no clear D gene. This CDR3 is built from 13 residues. CDR1 SGHRS and CDR2 YFSETQ come from the germline V gene. V lost 4 bases and J lost 5, with 13 bases in between. In DNA, the CDR3 is TGCGCCAGCAGCCCTGAGGTAGGTAACGAGCAGTACTTC. Amino acids: CASSPEVGNEQYF.

The rearrangement links TRBV7-8 to TRBJ1-2, with TRBD1 matching 9 bases. J lost 7 bases, V lost 1 base, and 4 bases had no gene match. Germline-derived CDR1 and CDR2 are SGHVS and FQNEAQ. The CDR3 extends over 14 amino acids. The CDR3 protein is CASSLVMGQGGYTF. For the CDR3, the DNA is TGTGCCAGCAGCTTAGTGATGGGACAGGGTGGCTACACCTTC.

This clone was found a few times. DNA of the CDR3: TGTGCCAGCAGTGATCGGACAGGGCGATCGGGCTACACCTTC. Its translation is CASSDRTGRSGYTF. This rearrangement joins TRBV2 to TRBJ1-2, with 8 bases that match TRBD1. The CDR3 is 14 residues long. V shed 3 bases, J shed 8 bases, and the junction held 8 bases outside the gene matches. The germline CDR1 and CDR2 sequences are SNHLY and FYNNEI.

This rearrangement joins TRBV5-1 to TRBJ1-2, with D tentatively TRBD1 (6 bases). The CDR3 spans 13 residues. Trimming removed 2 bases from V and 4 bases from J, with 9 bases in between. Germline CDR1 and CDR2: SGHRS and YFSETQ. The chain's CDR3 is CASSFDRSYGYTF. The CDR3 DNA follows: TGCGCCAGCAGCTTTGACAGGTCCTATGGCTACACCTTC.

The V gene is TRBV5-6, the J gene TRBJ2-3, with TRBD2 identical over 11 bases. The CDR3 covers 17 residues. CDR1 is SGHDT, CDR2 YYEEEE, per germline. Germline trimming cut 3 bases from V and 1 base from J; bases unmatched to any gene: 7. The CDR3 sequence is CASSYLPSGRRTDTQYF. CDR3 in DNA: TGTGCCAGCAGCTATTTACCTAGCGGGAGGCGCACAGATACGCAGTATTTT.

The gene calls are TRBV28 and TRBJ1-1; 10 bases are shared with TRBD1. After removal of 6 bases from V and 4 bases from J, the junction contained 5 bases not matched to a gene. Germline V gene data show CDR1 as MDHEN and CDR2 as SYDVKM. This CDR3 region has 14 residues. CDR3: CASRKGQGRTEAFF. DNA for the CDR3: TGTGCCAGCAGGAAGGGACAGGGGCGCACTGAAGCTTTCTTT. The variable domain in full, with the rest retrieved from reference TRBV28 and TRBJ1-1, is DVKVTQSSRYLVKRTGEKVFLECVQDMDHENMFWYRQDPGLGLRLIYFSYDVKMKEKGDIPEGYSVSREKKERFSLILESASTNQTSMYLCASRKGQGRTEAFFGQGTRLTVV.

The V call is TRBV6-1, the J call TRBJ2-7, with TRBD2 identical over 9 bases. There are 18 residues in the CDR3. V lost 3 bases to trimming and J lost 6 bases; unmatched junction nucleotides: 18. CDR1 and CDR2 (germline): MNHNS, SASEGT. CDR3 in amino acids: CASSELASGMPLGGEQYF. The CDR3 nucleotides are TGTGCCAGCAGTGAGTTGGCTAGCGGGATGCCCCTCGGCGGCGAGCAGTACTTC.

The chain employs TRBV5-1 and TRBJ2-3, with D possibly being TRBD1 (5 bases). Trimming removed 1 base from V and 2 bases from J, with 8 bases in between. CDR3 length: 14 residues. In germline, CDR1 is SGHRS, CDR2 YFSETQ. This CDR3 is CASSLRTPTDTQYF. Written as DNA, the CDR3 is TGCGCCAGCAGCTTGAGGACACCCACAGATACGCAGTATTTT.

The rearrangement links TRBV2 to TRBJ1-1; D is ambiguous. The CDR3 is made up of 13 amino acids. Germline CDR1 is SNHLY and CDR2 is FYNNEI. Trimming pared 5 bases from V and 0 bases from J, leaving 7 bases between. The CDR3 sequence is CASSRSMNTEAFF. CDR3 DNA sequence: TGTGCCAGCAGTCGCAGCATGAACACTGAAGCTTTCTTT.

This chain connects TRBV7-2 to TRBJ2-3; D is possibly TRBD2 (6 bases). V was clipped by 2 bases and J by 4 bases, with 19 bases between them. Germline V lookup: CDR1 SGHTA, CDR2 FQGNSA. The CDR3 totals 17 residues. CDR3 nucleotide sequence: TGTGCCAGCAGCTTAAGGCGGGGCAGGACGCAGGCAGATACGCAGTATTTT. Protein product: CASSLRRGRTQADTQYF.

The V call is TRBV19, the J call TRBJ2-7, with 10 bases matching TRBD2. This CDR3 is built from 15 residues. Per the germline V gene, CDR1 is LNHDA and CDR2 is SQIVND (reference sequence). J gave up 5 bases and V 3 bases, and 7 bases lay outside the gene matches. In DNA, the CDR3 is TGTGCCAGTAGTATGGTAGCGGGAGGATGGGACGAGCAGTACTTC. The encoded protein is CASSMVAGGWDEQYF.